The next 11 T cell receptor beta chains were all read from a single sample in a study of beta chain features in type 1 diabetes. Expressed TCRB transcripts were sequenced because the isolated RNA had all been reverse transcribed beforehand. Generated by immunoSEQ multiplex PCR, the TCRdb table keeps only in-frame clones and is missing some. The repertoire holds 150,000 to 180,000 clones, with 8.1% as singletons. Specimen: central memory CD4+ T cells from blood. All receptors come from a man between 18 and 35 years old in good health.

This clone was seen more than once but under ten times. The V gene is TRBV28, the J gene TRBJ2-7; 10 bases fit TRBD1. CDR1 is MDHEN, CDR2 SYDVKM, per germline. The CDR3 sequence is 13 residues long. V shed 7 bases, J shed 5 bases, and the junction held 5 bases outside the gene matches. CDR3: CASISGQGNEQYF. The CDR3 DNA is TGTGCCAGCATCTCGGGACAGGGGAACGAGCAGTACTTC.

The rearrangement links TRBV21-1 to TRBJ2-1; whether TRBD2, the table's D call, matches the DNA was not checked. TRBV21-1 is described as a pseudogene. The CDR3 sequence is 13 residues long. Written as DNA, the CDR3 is TGTGCCAGCAGTAAAAGTAGACCTAGGTCGCAGTTCTTC. This encodes CASSKSRPRSQFF.

The rearrangement links TRBV5-6 to TRBJ2-5, with TRBD1 as a possible D gene (5 bases). The CDR3 consists of 16 residues. Germline V gene data show CDR1 as SGHDT and CDR2 as YYEEEE. Trimming left V 2 bases short and J 3 bases short, with 17 bases between. The CDR3 DNA follows: TGTGCCAGCAGCTTCGTGGGGCGTAGGGAAAAAGAGACCCAGTACTTC. Translating gives CASSFVGRREKETQYF.

This clone was detected only a few times. The J gene is TRBJ2-5, the V gene TRBV5-1; D is uncertain. Germline V gene sequence: CDR1 SGHRS, CDR2 YFSETQ. V lost 4 bases and J lost 5, with 9 bases in between. This CDR3 has 12 amino acids. The CDR3 sequence: CASSLSIETQYF. CDR3 in DNA: TGCGCCAGCAGCCTTAGCATCGAGACCCAGTACTTC.

This clone occurred many times. The genes are TRBV5-1 and TRBJ2-3; TRBD2 aligns across 8 bases. The CDR3 extends over 15 amino acids. The V gene end was trimmed by 1 base and the J gene end by 6 bases; junction bases not matched to a gene: 7. CDR1 SGHRS and CDR2 YFSETQ come from the germline V gene. In DNA, the CDR3 is TGCGCCAGCAGCTTGACGGGAGGGCCAAGGGATACGCAGTATTTT. The encoded protein is CASSLTGGPRDTQYF.

This clone occurred a few times. V is TRBV7-2 and J is TRBJ1-3; TRBD1 matches 8 bases. The ends lost 2 bases at V and 1 base at J; junction bases unmatched: 4. The CDR3 is made up of 16 amino acids. Germline V gives CDR1 SGHTA, CDR2 FQGNSA. The CDR3 is CASSLQGALSGNTIYF. CDR3 coding DNA: TGTGCCAGCAGCTTACAGGGGGCTCTGTCTGGAAACACCATATATTTT.

This clone was counted between two and nine times. V is TRBV30 and J is TRBJ2-1, with TRBD2 identical over 10 bases. This CDR3 spans 13 amino acids. V dropped 2 bases and J dropped 9; count of bases not matched to a gene: 4. From germline, CDR1 is GTSNPN and CDR2 SVGIG (reference sequence). CDR3 DNA sequence: TGTGCCTGGAGTAGTGGACTAGCGGCTGAGCAGTTCTTC. Its translation is CAWSSGLAAEQFF.

This clone showed up many times. This chain joins TRBV4-1 and TRBJ1-6; 7 positions agree with TRBD1. Germline CDR1 MGHRA, CDR2 YSYEKL. This CDR3 region has 13 residues. V dropped 4 bases and J dropped 10; count of bases not matched to a gene: 4. The CDR3 sequence: CASSLGTESPLHF. CDR3 DNA: TGCGCCAGCAGCCTTGGGACAGAATCACCCCTCCACTTT.

This clone occurred a few times. The chain has TRBV14 and TRBJ1-1; 7 nucleotides match TRBD1. Trimming took 2 bases from V and 1 from J; bases not matched to a gene: 4. CDR1 is SGHDN, CDR2 FVKESK, per germline. The CDR3 has 15 amino acids. The CDR3 DNA reads TGTGCCAGCAGCCAATGGGACAGACCGAACACTGAAGCTTTCTTT. It codes for CASSQWDRPNTEAFF.

CDR3 DNA: TGTGCCAGCAGCTCGGGACAGCAGTATGGCTACACCTTC. The encoded protein is CASSSGQQYGYTF. The chain recombines TRBV11-1 with TRBJ1-2, with 7 positions matching TRBD1. The CDR3 extends over 13 amino acids. Per the germline V gene, CDR1 is SGHAT and CDR2 is FQDESV (reference sequence). V was clipped by 4 bases and J by 5 bases; unmatched bases: 4.

This clone appeared a few times. This chain links TRBV28 with TRBJ1-5; D is perhaps TRBD1 (5 bases). This CDR3 spans 14 amino acids. Germline loops: CDR1 MDHEN, CDR2 SYDVKM. V lost 2 bases, J lost 7 bases, and 12 bases lay in between. CDR3 in amino acids: CASSLPQGRQPQHF. CDR3 coding DNA: TGTGCCAGCAGTTTACCGCAGGGAAGACAGCCCCAGCATTTT.